This TCR beta chain was recorded in a study of ipilimumab plus nivolumab after autologous stem cell transplantation. Sequenced by immunoSEQ multiplex PCR; TCRdb stores in-frame clones only, minus some. The table shows about 9,500 clones, with 65% to 80% occurring only once. The germline CDR1 and CDR2 sequences are SGHVS and FQNEAQ. V lost 3 bases and J lost 10, with 10 bases in between. This CDR3 region has 12 residues. The chain is built from TRBV7-8 and TRBJ2-1, with D hard to call. The receptor comes from a female donor with multiple myeloma. The sequenced sample was PBMCs, obtained in a trial of ipilimumab plus nivolumab as post-transplant consolidation. The CDR3 reads CASSFLLQEQFF. The CDR3 coding sequence is TGTGCCAGCAGCTTTCTTCTACAGGAGCAGTTCTTC.